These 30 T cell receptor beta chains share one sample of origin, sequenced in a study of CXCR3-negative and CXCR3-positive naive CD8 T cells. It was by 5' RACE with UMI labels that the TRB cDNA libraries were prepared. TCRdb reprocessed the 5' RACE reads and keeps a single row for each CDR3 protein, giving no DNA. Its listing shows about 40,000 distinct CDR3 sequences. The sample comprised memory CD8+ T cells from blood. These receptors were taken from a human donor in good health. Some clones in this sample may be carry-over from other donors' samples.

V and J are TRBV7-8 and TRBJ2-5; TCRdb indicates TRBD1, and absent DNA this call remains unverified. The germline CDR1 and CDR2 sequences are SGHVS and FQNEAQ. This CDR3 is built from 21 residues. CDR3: CASSLRRGAQSSRDRGRPQYF.

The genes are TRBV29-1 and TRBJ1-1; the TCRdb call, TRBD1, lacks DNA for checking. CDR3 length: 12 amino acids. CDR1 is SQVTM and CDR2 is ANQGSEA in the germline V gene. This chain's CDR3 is CSAPGSDTEAFF.

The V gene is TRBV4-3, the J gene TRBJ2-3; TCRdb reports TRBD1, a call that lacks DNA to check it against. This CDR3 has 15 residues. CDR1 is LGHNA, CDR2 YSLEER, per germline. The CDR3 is CASSHGQGEADTQYF.

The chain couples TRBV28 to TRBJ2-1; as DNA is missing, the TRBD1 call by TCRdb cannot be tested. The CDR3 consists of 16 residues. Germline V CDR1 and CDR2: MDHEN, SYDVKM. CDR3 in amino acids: CASSLQGIRSYNEQFF.

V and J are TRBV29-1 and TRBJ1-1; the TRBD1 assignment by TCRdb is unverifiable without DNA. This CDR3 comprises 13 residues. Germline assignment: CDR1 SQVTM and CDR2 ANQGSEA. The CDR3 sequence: CSYRGSVNTEAFF.

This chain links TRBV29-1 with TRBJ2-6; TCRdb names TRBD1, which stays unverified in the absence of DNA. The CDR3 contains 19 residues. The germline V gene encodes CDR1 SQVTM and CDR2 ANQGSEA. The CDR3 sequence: CSVELIPQGDPSGANVLTF.

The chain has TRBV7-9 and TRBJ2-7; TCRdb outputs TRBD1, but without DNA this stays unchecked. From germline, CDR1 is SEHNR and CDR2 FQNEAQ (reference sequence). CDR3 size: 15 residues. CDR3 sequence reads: CASSHRDTTLYEQYF.

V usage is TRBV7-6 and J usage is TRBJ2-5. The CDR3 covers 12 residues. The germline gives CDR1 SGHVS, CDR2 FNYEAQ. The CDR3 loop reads CASSLDDETQYF.

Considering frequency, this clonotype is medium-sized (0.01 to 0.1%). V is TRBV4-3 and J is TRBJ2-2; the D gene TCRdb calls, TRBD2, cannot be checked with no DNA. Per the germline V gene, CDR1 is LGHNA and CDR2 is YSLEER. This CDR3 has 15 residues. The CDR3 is CASSQLAGGPGELFF.

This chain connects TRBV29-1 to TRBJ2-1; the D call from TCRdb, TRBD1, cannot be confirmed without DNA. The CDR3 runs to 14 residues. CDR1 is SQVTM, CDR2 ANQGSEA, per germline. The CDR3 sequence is CSVETDRAYNEQFF.

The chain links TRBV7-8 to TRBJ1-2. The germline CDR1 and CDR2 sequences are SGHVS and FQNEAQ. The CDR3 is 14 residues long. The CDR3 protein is CASSVDSFNYGYTF. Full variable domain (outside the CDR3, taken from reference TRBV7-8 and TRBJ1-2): GAGVSQSPRYKVAKRGQDVALRCDPISGHVSLFWYQQALGQGPEFLTYFQNEAQLDKSGLPSDRFFAERPEGSVSTLKIQRTQQEDSAVYLCASSVDSFNYGYTFGSGTRLTVV.

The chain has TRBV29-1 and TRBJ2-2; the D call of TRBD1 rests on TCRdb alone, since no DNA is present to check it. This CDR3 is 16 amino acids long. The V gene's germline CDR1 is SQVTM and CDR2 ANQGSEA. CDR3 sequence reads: CSVEDGAGRVTGELFF.

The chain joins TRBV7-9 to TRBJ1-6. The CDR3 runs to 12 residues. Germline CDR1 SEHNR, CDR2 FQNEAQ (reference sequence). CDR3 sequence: CASSGPNSPLHF.

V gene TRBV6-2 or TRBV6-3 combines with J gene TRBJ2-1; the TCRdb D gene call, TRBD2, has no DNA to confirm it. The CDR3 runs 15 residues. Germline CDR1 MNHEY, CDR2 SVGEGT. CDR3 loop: CASMSGGGWENEQFF.

CDR3 sequence: CASSLAPARQGMLDEQFF. V gene TRBV7-8 combines with J gene TRBJ2-1; checking the TCRdb D call of TRBD2 is not possible without DNA. The CDR3 spans 18 residues. CDR1 and CDR2 (germline): SGHVS, FQNEAQ. Supplemented by reference TRBV7-8 and TRBJ2-1, the full variable domain reads GAGVSQSPRYKVAKRGQDVALRCDPISGHVSLFWYQQALGQGPEFLTYFQNEAQLDKSGLPSDRFFAERPEGSVSTLKIQRTQQEDSAVYLCASSLAPARQGMLDEQFFGPGTRLTVL.

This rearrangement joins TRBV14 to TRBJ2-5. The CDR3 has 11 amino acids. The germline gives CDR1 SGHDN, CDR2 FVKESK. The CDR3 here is CASSQGGTQYF.

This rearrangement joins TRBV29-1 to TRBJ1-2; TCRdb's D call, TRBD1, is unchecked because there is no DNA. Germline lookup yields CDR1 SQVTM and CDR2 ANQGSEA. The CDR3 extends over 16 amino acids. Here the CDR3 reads CSVAVFDQGGDYGYTF.

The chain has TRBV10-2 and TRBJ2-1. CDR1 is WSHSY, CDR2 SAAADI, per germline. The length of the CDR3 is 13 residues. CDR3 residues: CASSEAGSNEQFF.

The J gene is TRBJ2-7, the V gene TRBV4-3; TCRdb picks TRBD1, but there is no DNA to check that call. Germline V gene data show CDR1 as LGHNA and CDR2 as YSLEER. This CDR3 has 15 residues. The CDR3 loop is CASSQSSGTNYEQYF.

CDR3 sequence reads: CASSLGGGTADTQYF. The chain combines TRBV7-6 with TRBJ2-3; TCRdb returns TRBD1, unconfirmable since there is no DNA. This CDR3 comprises 15 residues. The germline V gene has CDR1 SGHVS and CDR2 FNYEAQ. The full variable domain, its missing parts supplied by reference TRBV7-6 and TRBJ2-3, is GAGVSQSPRYKVTKRGQDVALRCDPISGHVSLYWYRQALGQGPEFLTYFNYEAQQDKSGLPNDRFSAERPEGSISTLTIQRTEQRDSAMYRCASSLGGGTADTQYFGPGTRLTVL.

The CDR3 here is CASWELNTGELFF. This chain uses TRBV12-3 or TRBV12-4 with TRBJ2-2; absent DNA, TCRdb's TRBD2 call cannot be checked. The CDR3 runs 13 residues.

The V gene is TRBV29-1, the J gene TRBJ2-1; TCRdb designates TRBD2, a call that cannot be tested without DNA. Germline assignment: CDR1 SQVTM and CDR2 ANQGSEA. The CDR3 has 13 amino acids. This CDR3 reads CSARLAGVREQFF.

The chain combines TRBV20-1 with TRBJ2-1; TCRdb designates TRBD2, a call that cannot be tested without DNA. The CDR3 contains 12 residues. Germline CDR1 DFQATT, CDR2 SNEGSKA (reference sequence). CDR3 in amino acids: CSARDEAGEQFF.

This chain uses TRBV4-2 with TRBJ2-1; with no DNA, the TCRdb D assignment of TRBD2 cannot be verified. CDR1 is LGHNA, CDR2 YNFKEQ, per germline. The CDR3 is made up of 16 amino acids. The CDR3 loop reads CASSQDSTSFRNEQFF.

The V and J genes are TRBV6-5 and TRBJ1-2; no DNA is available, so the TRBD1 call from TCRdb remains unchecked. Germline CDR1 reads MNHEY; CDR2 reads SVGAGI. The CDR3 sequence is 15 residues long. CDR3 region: CASSYGQGMNYGYTF.

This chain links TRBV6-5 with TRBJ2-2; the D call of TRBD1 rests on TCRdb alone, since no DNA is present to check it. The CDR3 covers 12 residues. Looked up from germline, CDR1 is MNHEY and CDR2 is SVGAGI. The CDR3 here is CASSPLTGELFF.

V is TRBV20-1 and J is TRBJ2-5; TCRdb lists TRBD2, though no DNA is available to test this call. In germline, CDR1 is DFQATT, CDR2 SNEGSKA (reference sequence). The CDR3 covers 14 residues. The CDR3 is CSASARAAQETQYF.

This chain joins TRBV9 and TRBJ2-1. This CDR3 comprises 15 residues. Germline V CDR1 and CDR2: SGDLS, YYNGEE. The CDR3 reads CASSVAVSSYNEQFF.

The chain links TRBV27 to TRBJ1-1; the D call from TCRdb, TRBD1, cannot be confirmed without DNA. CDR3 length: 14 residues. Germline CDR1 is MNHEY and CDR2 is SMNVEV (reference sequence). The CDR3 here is CASSLRGGNTEAFF.

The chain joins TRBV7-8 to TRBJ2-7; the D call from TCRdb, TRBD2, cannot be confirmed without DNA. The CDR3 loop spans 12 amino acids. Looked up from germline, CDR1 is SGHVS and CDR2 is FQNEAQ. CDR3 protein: CASSVGRPEQYF.